The next 5 T cell receptor beta chains were all read from a single sample in a study of T-cell memory formation after mild COVID-19. TCRdb reprocessed the 5' RACE reads with MiXCR, giving one entry per CDR3 protein. The sample yields more than 250,000 distinct CDR3 sequences, around 15% seen once. Sequenced sample: PBMCs or a T cell subset sorted from them (not recorded which). These TCRs come from a young man who had mild COVID-19 (a few samples of this study predate the infection). Cell type and time point are not known.

The gene calls are TRBV15 and TRBJ2-7; D call uncertain. Deletions cut 3 bases from V and 1 base from J, with 4 bases between. Germline V lookup: CDR1 LNHNV, CDR2 YYDKDF (reference sequence). CDR3 length: 12 residues. The CDR3 DNA reads TGTGCCACCAGCAGTGGGTCCTACGAGCAGTACTTC. Amino acids: CATSSGSYEQYF. Filled out from reference TRBV15 and TRBJ2-7, the complete variable domain reads DAMVIQNPRYQVTQFGKPVTLSCSQTLNHNVMYWYQQKSSQAPKLLFHYYDKDFNNEADTPDNFQSRRPNTSFCFLDIRSPGLGDTAMYLCATSSGSYEQYFGPGTRLTVT.

The gene calls are TRBV7-2 and TRBJ1-4, with 10 bases matching TRBD1. CDR3 length equals 17 residues. CDR1 and CDR2 (germline): SGHTA, FQGNSA. Trimming took 5 bases from V and 8 from J; bases not matched to a gene: 14. The CDR3 DNA follows: TGTGCCAGCAGCGACCTAGGCCCGGGACAGGGGTTCGAAAAACTGTTTTTT. Its translation is CASSDLGPGQGFEKLFF.

This clonotype was seen only a few times. The chain combines TRBV29-1 with TRBJ2-6; no reliable D call. This CDR3 has 12 residues. Per the germline V gene, CDR1 is SQVTM and CDR2 is ANQGSEA. Deletions cut 6 bases from V and 1 base from J, with 4 bases between. Here the CDR3 DNA reads TGCAGCGTGATGTCTGGGGCCAACGTCCTGACTTTC. Translating gives CSVMSGANVLTF.

The J gene is TRBJ2-7, the V gene TRBV7-2; no clear D. Trimming shortened V by 2 bases and J by 3 bases, and 5 bases separated the two germline ends. The germline V gene encodes CDR1 SGHTA and CDR2 FQGNSA. This CDR3 region has 12 residues. The DNA of the CDR3 is TGTGCCAGCAGCTTAATTGTCTACGAGCAGTACTTC. It yields the protein CASSLIVYEQYF.

This clonotype was counted between two and nine times. The rearrangement joins TRBV6-6 to TRBJ2-7; a possible D gene is TRBD1 (5 bases). V lost 6 bases and J 1 base, leaving 10 bases between the germline ends. CDR3 size: 13 residues. Germline V gene data show CDR1 as MNHNY and CDR2 as SVGAGI (reference sequence). CDR3 DNA sequence: TGTGCCAGCAGACCCGACAGTTCCTACGAGCAGTACGTC. Residues: CASRPDSSYEQYV.